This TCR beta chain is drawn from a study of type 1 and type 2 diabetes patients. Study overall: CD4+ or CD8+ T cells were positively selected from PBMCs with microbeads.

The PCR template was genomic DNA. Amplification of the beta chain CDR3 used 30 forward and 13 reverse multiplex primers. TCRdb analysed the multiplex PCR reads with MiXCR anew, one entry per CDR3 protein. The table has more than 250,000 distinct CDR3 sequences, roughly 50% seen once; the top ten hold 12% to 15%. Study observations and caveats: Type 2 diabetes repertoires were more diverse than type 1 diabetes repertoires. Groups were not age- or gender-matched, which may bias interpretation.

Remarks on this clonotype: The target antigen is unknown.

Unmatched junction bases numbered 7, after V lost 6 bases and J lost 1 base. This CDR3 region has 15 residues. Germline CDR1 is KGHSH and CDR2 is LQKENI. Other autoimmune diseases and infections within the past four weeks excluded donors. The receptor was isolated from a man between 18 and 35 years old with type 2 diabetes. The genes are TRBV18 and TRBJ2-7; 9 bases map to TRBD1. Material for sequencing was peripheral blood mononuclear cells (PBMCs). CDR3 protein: CASSTTGTGSYEQYF. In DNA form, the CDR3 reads TGTGCCAGCTCGACGACCGGGACAGGGTCCTACGAGCAGTACTTC.